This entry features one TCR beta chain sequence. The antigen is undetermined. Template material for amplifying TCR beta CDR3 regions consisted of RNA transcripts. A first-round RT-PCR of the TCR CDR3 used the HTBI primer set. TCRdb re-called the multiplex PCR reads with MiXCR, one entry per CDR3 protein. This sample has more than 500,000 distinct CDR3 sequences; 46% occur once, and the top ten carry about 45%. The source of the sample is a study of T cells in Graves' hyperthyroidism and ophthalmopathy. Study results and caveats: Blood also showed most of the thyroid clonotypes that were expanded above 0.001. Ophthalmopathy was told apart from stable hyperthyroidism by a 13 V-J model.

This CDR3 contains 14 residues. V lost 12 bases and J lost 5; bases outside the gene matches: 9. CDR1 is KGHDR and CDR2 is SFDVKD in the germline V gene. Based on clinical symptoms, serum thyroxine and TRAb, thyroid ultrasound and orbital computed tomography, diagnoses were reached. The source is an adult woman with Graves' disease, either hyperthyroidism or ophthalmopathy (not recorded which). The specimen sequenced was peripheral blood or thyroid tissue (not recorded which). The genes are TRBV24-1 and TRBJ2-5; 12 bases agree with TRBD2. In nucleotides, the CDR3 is TGTGCCCCCCCTAGCGGGAGGGCGACGGAGACCCAGTACTTC. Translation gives CAPPSGRATETQYF.